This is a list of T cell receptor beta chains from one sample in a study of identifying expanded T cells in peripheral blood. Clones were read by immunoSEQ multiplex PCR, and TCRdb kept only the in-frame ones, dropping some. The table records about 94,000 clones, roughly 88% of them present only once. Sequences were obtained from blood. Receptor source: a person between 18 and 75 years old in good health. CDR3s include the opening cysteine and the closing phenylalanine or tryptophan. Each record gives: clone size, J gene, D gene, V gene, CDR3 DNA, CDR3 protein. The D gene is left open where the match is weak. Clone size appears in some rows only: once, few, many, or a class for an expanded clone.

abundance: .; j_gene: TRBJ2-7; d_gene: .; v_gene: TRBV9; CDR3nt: TGTGCCAGCAGCGTAGGGGTTAAAGGCAACGAGCAGTACTTC; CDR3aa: CASSVGVKGNEQYF
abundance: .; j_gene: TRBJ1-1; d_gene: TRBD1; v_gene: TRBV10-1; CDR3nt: TGCGCCAGCAGTGCAGCGACAGGGGTCCGTACTGAAGCTTTCTTT; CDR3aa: CASSAATGVRTEAFF
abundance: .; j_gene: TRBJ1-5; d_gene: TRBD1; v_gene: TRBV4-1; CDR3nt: TGCGCCAGCAGCCGAGGACAGGGAAGCAATCAGCCCCAGCATTTT; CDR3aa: CASSRGQGSNQPQHF
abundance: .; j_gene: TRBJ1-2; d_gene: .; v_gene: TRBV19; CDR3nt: TGTGCCAGTAGTAGGTCCAGATTGAACTATGGCTACACCTTC; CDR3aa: CASSRSRLNYGYTF
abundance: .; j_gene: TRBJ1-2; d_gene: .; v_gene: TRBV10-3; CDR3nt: TGTGCCATCAGTGGTCAGAGTGTCTATGGCTACACCTTC; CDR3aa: CAISGQSVYGYTF
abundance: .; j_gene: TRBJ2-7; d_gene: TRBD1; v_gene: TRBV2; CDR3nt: TGTGCCAGCAGAGACAGGGAAGGGTCCTACGAGCAGTACTTC; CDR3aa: CASRDREGSYEQYF
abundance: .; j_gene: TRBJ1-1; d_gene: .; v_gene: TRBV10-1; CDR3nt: TGCGCCAGGTCCGGGAAGCGCACTGAAGCTTTCTTT; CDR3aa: CARSGKRTEAFF
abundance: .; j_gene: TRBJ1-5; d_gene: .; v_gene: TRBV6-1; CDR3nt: TGTGCCAGCAGTGAAAGGCTCAGGGGATTGCCGGAGCCCCAGCATTTT; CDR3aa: CASSERLRGLPEPQHF
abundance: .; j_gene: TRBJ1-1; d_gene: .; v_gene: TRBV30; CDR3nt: TGTGCCTGGACCATCGGGGGGGTACGACGGACTGAAGCTTTCTTT; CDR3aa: CAWTIGGVRRTEAFF
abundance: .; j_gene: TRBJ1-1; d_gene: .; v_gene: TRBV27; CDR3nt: TGTGCCAGCAGTTTGGGTCAGGGCTTTGAAGCTTTCTTT; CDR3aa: CASSLGQGFEAFF
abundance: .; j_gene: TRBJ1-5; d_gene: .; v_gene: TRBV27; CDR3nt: TGTGCCAGCAGTTTATCAGGGGGCAATCAGCCCCAGCATTTT; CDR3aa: CASSLSGGNQPQHF
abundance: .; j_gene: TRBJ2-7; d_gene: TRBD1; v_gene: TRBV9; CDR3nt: TGTGCCAGCAGCGTAGGGGCCCCGGGACAGGGTCACGAGCAGTACTTC; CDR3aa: CASSVGAPGQGHEQYF
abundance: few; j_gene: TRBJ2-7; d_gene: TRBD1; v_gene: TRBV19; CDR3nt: TGTGCCAGTAGTATATGGGGACAGAGCTCCTACGAGCAGTACTTC; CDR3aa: CASSIWGQSSYEQYF
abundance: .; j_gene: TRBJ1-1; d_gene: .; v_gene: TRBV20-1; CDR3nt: TGCAGTGCTAGAGATCGGGGGGGAGCTTTCTTT; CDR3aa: CSARDRGGAFF
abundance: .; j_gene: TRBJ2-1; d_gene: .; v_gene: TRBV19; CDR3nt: TGTGCCAGTAGTATTGAGGGAAACAATGAGCAGTTCTTC; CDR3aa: CASSIEGNNEQFF
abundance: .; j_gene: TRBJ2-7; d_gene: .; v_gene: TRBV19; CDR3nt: TGTGCCAGTAGTGGGCGCTGGGCAGGGGTCCACGAGCAGTACTTC; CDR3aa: CASSGRWAGVHEQYF
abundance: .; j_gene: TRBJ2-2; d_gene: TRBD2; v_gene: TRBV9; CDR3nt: TGTGCCAGCAGCGGATTAGCGGGGGGGCCTTACACCGGGGAGCTGTTTTTT; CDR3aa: CASSGLAGGPYTGELFF
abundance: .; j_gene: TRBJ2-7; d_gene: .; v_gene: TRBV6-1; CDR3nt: TGTGCCAGCAGCAGGGACCGCACATACGAGCAGTACTTC; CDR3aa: CASSRDRTYEQYF
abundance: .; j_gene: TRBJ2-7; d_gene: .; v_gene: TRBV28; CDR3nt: TGTGCCAGCAGTTTTCGGTACGAGCAGTACTTC; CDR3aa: CASSFRYEQYF
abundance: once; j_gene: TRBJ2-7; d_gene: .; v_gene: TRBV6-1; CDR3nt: TGTGCCAGCAGCTCAGGCGGGTCCTACGAGCAGTACTTC; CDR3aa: CASSSGGSYEQYF